Sequencing of this T cell receptor (beta chain) was carried out in a study of T-cell reconstitution after alpha-beta-depleted transplantation in children. It was with unique molecular identifiers that the TCRbeta library was prepared. TCRdb passed the PCR reads through MiXCR, listing each CDR3 protein once. The sample includes approximately 650,000 distinct CDR3 sequences, over 10% of them seen just once. This clonotype was picked up a small number of times. One end of the junction fails to match germline, which may point to a read error. Germline CDR1 MNHEY, CDR2 SMNVEV (reference sequence). The CDR3 consists of 17 residues.

J is TRBJ2-5 and V is TRBV27; the D gene is possibly TRBD2 (5 bases). The clonotype comes from a girl aged 2 to 9 with congenital amegakaryocytic thrombocytopenia, due to receive a stem cell transplant. Specimen: PBMCs, collected before TCRalphabeta/CD19-depleted stem cell transplant. The CDR3 coding sequence is TGTGCCAGCAGTTTAGAGAAGACTATGGCGACTACCGCAAGAGCCGTATTC. As protein: CASSLEKTMATTARAVF.